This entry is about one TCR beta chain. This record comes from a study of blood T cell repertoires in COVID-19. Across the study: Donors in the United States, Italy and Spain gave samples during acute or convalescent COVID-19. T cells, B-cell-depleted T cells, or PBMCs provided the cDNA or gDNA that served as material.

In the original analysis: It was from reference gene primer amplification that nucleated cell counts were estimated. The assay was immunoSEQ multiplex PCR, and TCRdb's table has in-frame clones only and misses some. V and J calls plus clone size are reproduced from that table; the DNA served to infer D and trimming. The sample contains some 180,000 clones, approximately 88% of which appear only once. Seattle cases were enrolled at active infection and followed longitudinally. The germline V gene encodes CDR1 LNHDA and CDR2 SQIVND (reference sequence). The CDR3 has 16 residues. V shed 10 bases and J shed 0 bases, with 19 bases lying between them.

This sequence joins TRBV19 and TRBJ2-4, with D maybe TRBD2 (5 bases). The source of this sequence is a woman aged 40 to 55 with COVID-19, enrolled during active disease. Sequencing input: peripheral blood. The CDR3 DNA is TGTGCCACCAGACCCCCGCTAGCACTAGCCAAAAACATTCAGTACTTC. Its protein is CATRPPLALAKNIQYF.